These 21 T cell receptor gamma chains originate from one sample sequenced in a study of gammadelta T cells in human blood. TCRdb reanalysed the RT-PCR reads with CATT. The sample has 700 to 1,000 gamma-chain clones; roughly 10% are singletons. Sequencing input: non-Vgamma9Vdelta2 gamma-delta T cells from infant blood. Every receptor here comes from a human donor.

Regarding this clone: With only one base between it and a far larger clone, this is likely a read error. The rearrangement joins TRGV5 to TRGJ1 or TRGJ2. TCRdb carries no J gene annotation; the J gene was assigned here by matching the DNA with germline. The CDR3 has 13 amino acids. V was pared by 1 base and J by 5 bases, with 5 bases of the junction left unmatched. Germline V CDR1 and CDR2: VINAFY, YDVSNSKD. CDR3 sequence: CATWDRLNYKKLF. The CDR3 DNA reads as TGTGCCACCTGGGACAGACTAAATTATAAGAAACTCTTT.

Concerning this clone itself: A read error is possible here, since a much larger clone lies one base away. The chain uses TRGV2 and TRGJ1 or TRGJ2. The J gene, missing from TCRdb, was assigned here through DNA to germline matching. The CDR3 loop spans 14 amino acids. Germline loops: CDR1 EGSNGY, CDR2 YDSYNSKV. CDR3 bases: TGTGCCCCCTGGGACGGGCGGGATTATTATAAGAAACTCTTT. Encoded protein: CAPWDGRDYYKKLF.

Concerning this clone itself: This may come from a read error, since a much larger clone is one base off. The rearrangement links TRGV5 to TRGJ1 or TRGJ2. V shed 5 bases, J shed 3 bases, and the junction held 7 bases outside the gene matches. The CDR3 sequence is 13 residues long. CDR1 and CDR2 from the germline V gene are VINAFY and YDVSNSKD. The CDR3 sequence is CATWVSSYYKKLF. CDR3 sequence (DNA): TGTGCCACCTGGGTCAGCTCTTATTATAAGAAACTCTTT.

By proportion, this clone is medium-sized. The V gene is TRGV4, the J gene TRGJ1 or TRGJ2. The CDR3 covers 15 residues. The germline V gene encodes CDR1 EGSTGY and CDR2 YDSYTSSV. With 0 bases clipped from V and 0 bases from J, the junction kept 5 bases outside the gene matches. This chain's CDR3 is CATWDGPLNYYKKLF. The DNA of the CDR3 is TGTGCCACCTGGGATGGGCCCCTGAATTATTATAAGAAACTCTTT.

This clone is categorized as medium-sized. The rearrangement uses TRGV8 and TRGJ1 or TRGJ2. The CDR3 extends over 12 amino acids. The ends lost 3 bases at V and 5 bases at J; junction bases unmatched: 4. Germline CDR1 reads VENAVY; CDR2 reads YDSYNSRV. CDR3 loop: CATWDGDYKKLF. The CDR3 DNA follows: TGTGCCACCTGGGATGGTGATTATAAGAAACTCTTT.

Notes on this clone: A read error may explain this, as a much larger clone is one base away. The rearrangement uses TRGV2 and TRGJ1 or TRGJ2. The CDR3 sequence is 13 residues long. Germline CDR1 and CDR2: EGSNGY and YDSYNSKV. For the CDR3, the DNA is TGTACCACCTGGGACGGAACTCATTATAAGAAACTCTTT. This translates into CTTWDGTHYKKLF.

In its sample, this clone ranks as large (0.1 to 1%). The chain recombines TRGV3 with TRGJ1 or TRGJ2. The length of the CDR3 is 14 residues. V trimming: 0 bases; J trimming: 4 bases; junction bases outside the gene matches: 6. The germline gives CDR1 VTNTFY, CDR2 YDVSTARD (reference sequence). The DNA for the CDR3 is TGTGCCACCTGGGACAGGCCCCTATATTATAAGAAACTCTTT. This codes for CATWDRPLYYKKLF.

This clone was counted a single time. The DNA is left out, because the CDR3 cannot be placed on it with certainty; the CDR3 is given as TCRdb lists it. J gene calling gave no result, while the V gene is TRGV9. Counting both end residues, the CDR3 totals 31 amino acids. Per germline, CDR1 GITISATS and CDR2 ISYDGTV (reference sequence). This CDR3 reads CALWEIHIIRNSLAVEQHLLSQVSIGRIQHF.

About this clone: Given a much more abundant clone one base away, this may be a read error. Distinct nucleotide sequences in the sample also encode this CDR3. This chain connects TRGV4 to TRGJ1 or TRGJ2. CDR1 is EGSTGY, CDR2 YDSYTSSV, per germline. The CDR3 covers 16 residues. The DNA of the CDR3 is TGTGCCACTTGGGATGGGCCTACCTTGAATTATTATAAGAAACTCTTT. It is translated as CATWDGPTLNYYKKLF.

A word on this clone: This may arise from a read error, as a much more abundant clone is one base away. The J gene is TRGJ1 or TRGJ2, the V gene TRGV9. Germline loops: CDR1 GITISATS, CDR2 ISYDGTV (reference sequence). The CDR3 sequence is 12 residues long. DNA for the CDR3: TGTGCATTGTGGGAGGTGCGATATAAGAAACTCTTT. It yields the protein CALWEVRYKKLF.

This clone rates as large. This chain links TRGV4 with TRGJ1 or TRGJ2. Germline values: CDR1 EGSTGY, CDR2 YDSYTSSV. J gave up 3 bases and V 1 base, and 3 bases lay outside the gene matches. The length of the CDR3 is 13 residues. The CDR3 nucleotides are TGTGCCACCTGGGATGGCGTTTATTATAAGAAACTCTTT. Amino acids: CATWDGVYYKKLF.

In its sample, this clone is medium-sized. The limits of the CDR3 on the DNA are not certain, so only TCRdb's listed CDR3 is given. The V gene is given as TRGV5, and no J gene call is available. The germline gives CDR1 VINAFY, CDR2 YDVSNSKD. Including both end residues, the CDR3 is 32 amino acids long. The CDR3 sequence is CATWDRLGIIRNSLAVEQHLLSQVSIGRIQHF.

By sample fraction, this clone is medium-sized. The chain employs TRGV3 and TRGJP2. With 6 bases clipped from V and 6 bases from J, the junction kept 1 base outside the gene matches. This CDR3 is built from 11 residues. Germline CDR1 is VTNTFY and CDR2 is YDVSTARD (reference sequence). The CDR3: CATWRDWIKTF. In DNA form, the CDR3 reads TGTGCCACCTGGCGTGATTGGATCAAGACGTTT.

In its sample, this clone ranks as medium-sized. The chain couples TRGV9 to TRGJ1 or TRGJ2. With 2 bases clipped from V and 5 bases from J, the junction kept 3 bases outside the gene matches. Germline CDR1 reads GITISATS; CDR2 reads ISYDGTV (reference sequence). There are 12 residues in the CDR3. CDR3 nucleotide sequence: TGTGCCTTGTGGGAGGATCATTATAAGAAACTCTTT. It translates to CALWEDHYKKLF.

Remarks on this clone: Possible read error: a much larger clone is one base away. In the same sample, other DNA sequences code for this CDR3. The chain is built from TRGV10 and TRGJP1. TRGV10 carries the ORF label, with uncertain function. The CDR3 runs 16 residues. The V segment lost 12 bases and the J segment 2 bases; nucleotides outside the gene matches: 16. The CDR3 DNA is TGTGCTGCATGGATTCTATGGGGGACCACTGGTTGGTTCAAGATATTT. Protein product: CAAWILWGTTGWFKIF.

In its sample, this clone is large. The chain links TRGV10 to TRGJP1. TRGV10 is noted as an ORF with a role that remains uncertain. Germline trimming cut 8 bases from V and 1 base from J; bases unmatched to any gene: 8. The CDR3 sequence is 15 residues long. The CDR3, as DNA: TGTGCTGCGTGGGATCATATTACCACTGGTTGGTTCAAGATATTT. Translated, it gives CAAWDHITTGWFKIF.

Sample share makes this clone large. The gene calls are TRGV8 and TRGJ1 or TRGJ2. The CDR3 is 12 residues long. After removal of 5 bases from V and 3 bases from J, the junction contained 4 bases not matched to a gene. Germline CDR1 reads VENAVY; CDR2 reads YDSYNSRV. CDR3: CATWASYYKKLF. CDR3 DNA sequence: TGTGCCACCTGGGCCTCTTATTATAAGAAACTCTTT.

By sample fraction, this clone is large. This chain links TRGV3 with TRGJP2. Germline V gene sequence: CDR1 VTNTFY, CDR2 YDVSTARD (reference sequence). This CDR3 is 11 amino acids long. V dropped 4 bases and J dropped 7; count of bases not matched to a gene: 0. CDR3 DNA sequence: TGTGCCACCTGGGATGATTGGATCAAGACGTTT. Protein product: CATWDDWIKTF.

This clone occurred a few times. The chain carries TRGV9 and TRGJ1 or TRGJ2. The V and J ends lost 2 bases and 3 bases, in that order; junction bases with no gene match: 4. The CDR3 runs to 13 residues. CDR1 and CDR2 (germline): GITISATS, ISYDGTV (reference sequence). This CDR3 is CALWEELYYKKLF. Here the CDR3 DNA reads TGTGCCTTGTGGGAGGAACTTTATTATAAGAAACTCTTT.

This clone is medium-sized (0.01 to 0.1%) in the sample. Other DNA sequences in the sample encode the same CDR3. V is TRGV4 and J is TRGJ1 or TRGJ2. Germline loops: CDR1 EGSTGY, CDR2 YDSYTSSV. The length of the CDR3 is 14 residues. The trim removed 1 base at V and 3 bases at J, leaving 6 bases unmatched. The CDR3 nucleotides read TGTGCCACCTGGGATGGTCCGTCTTATTATAAGAAACTCTTT. Translated: CATWDGPSYYKKLF.

Of note for this clone: A far more abundant clone sits one base away, making this likely a read error. The rearrangement joins TRGV4 to TRGJ1 or TRGJ2. TCRdb offers no J gene call, so here the DNA was matched to germline to obtain one. Trimming at V came to 6 bases and at J to 4 bases, leaving 3 bases not matched to a gene. Germline assignment: CDR1 EGSTGY and CDR2 YDSYTSSV. This CDR3 contains 11 residues. The CDR3 loop reads CATWLYYKKLF. The CDR3 DNA reads TGTGCCACCTGGTTGTATTATAAGAAACTCTTT.